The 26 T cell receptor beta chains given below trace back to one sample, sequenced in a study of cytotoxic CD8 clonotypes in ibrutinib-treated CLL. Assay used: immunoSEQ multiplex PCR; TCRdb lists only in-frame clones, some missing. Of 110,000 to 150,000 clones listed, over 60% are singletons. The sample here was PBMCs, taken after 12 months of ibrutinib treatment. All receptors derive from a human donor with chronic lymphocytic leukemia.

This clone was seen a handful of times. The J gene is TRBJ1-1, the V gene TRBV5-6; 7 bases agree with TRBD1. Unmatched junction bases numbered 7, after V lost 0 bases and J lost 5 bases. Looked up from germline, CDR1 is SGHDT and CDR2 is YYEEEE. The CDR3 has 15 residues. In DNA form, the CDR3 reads TGTGCCAGCAGCTTGGCCTTAGGGGGCCATACTGAAGCTTTCTTT. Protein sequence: CASSLALGGHTEAFF.

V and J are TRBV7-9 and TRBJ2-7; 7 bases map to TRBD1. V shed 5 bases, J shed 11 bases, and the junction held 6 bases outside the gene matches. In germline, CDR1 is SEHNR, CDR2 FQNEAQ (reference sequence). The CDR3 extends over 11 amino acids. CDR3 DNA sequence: TGTGCCAGCAGCGTACAGGGGAACAAGTACTTC. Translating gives CASSVQGNKYF.

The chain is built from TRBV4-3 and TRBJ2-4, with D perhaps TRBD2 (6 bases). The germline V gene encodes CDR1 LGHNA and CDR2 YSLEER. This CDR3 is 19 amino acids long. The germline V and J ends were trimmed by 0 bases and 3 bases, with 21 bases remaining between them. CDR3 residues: CASSQDFSAGYSFKNIQYF. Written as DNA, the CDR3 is TGCGCCAGCAGCCAAGATTTCTCGGCGGGGTACTCCTTCAAAAACATTCAGTACTTC.

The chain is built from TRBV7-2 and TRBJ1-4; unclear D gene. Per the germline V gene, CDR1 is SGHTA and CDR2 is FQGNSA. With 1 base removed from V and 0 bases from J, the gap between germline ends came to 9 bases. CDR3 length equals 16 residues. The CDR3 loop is CASSLEFSSTNEKLFF. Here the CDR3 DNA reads TGTGCCAGCAGCTTAGAGTTCAGCTCAACTAATGAAAAACTGTTTTTT.

CDR3 residues: CASSGTELSFGQPQHF. As DNA, the CDR3 is TGTGCCAGCAGCGGGACAGAACTGTCGTTTGGTCAGCCCCAGCATTTT. The chain uses TRBV7-8 and TRBJ1-5; TRBD1 matches at 7 bases. The V gene's germline CDR1 is SGHVS and CDR2 FQNEAQ. This CDR3 spans 16 amino acids. V was clipped by 5 bases and J by 6 bases; unmatched bases: 13. The entire variable domain, with the rest obtained from reference TRBV7-8 and TRBJ1-5, is as follows: GAGVSQSPRYKVAKRGQDVALRCDPISGHVSLFWYQQALGQGPEFLTYFQNEAQLDKSGLPSDRFFAERPEGSVSTLKIQRTQQEDSAVYLCASSGTELSFGQPQHFGDGTRLSIL.

The CDR3 DNA follows: TGCGCCAGCAGCCAACGGACGCTAGCGGATCTTTACAATGAGCAGTTCTTC. Protein sequence: CASSQRTLADLYNEQFF. This chain links TRBV4-1 with TRBJ2-1; TRBD2 matches 7 bases. Trimming at V came to 2 bases and at J to 4 bases, leaving 11 bases not matched to a gene. The CDR3 is 17 residues long. Germline values: CDR1 MGHRA, CDR2 YSYEKL.

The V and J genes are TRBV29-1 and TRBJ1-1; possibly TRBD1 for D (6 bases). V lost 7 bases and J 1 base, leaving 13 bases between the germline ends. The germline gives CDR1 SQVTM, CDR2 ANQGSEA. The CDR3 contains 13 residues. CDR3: CSALTGGNTEAFF. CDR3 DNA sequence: TGCAGCGCCCTGACAGGCGGGAACACTGAAGCTTTCTTT. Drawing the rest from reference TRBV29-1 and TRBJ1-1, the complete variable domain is SAVISQKPSRDICQRGTSLTIQCQVDSQVTMMFWYRQQPGQSLTLIATANQGSEATYESGFVIDKFPISRPNLTFSTLTVSNMSPEDSSIYLCSALTGGNTEAFFGQGTRLTVV.

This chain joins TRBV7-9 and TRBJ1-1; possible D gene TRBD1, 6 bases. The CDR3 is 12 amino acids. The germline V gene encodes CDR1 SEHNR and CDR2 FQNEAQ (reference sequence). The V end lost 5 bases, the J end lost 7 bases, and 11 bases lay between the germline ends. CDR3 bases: TGTGCCAGCAGCGCAGGGGCAGGTGAAGCTTTCTTT. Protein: CASSAGAGEAFF.

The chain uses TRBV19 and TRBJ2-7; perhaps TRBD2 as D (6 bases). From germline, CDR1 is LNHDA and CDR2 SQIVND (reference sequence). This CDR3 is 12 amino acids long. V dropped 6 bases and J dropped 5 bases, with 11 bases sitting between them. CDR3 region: CASRGERDEQYF. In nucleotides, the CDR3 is TGTGCCAGTAGGGGGGAGCGGGACGAGCAGTACTTC.

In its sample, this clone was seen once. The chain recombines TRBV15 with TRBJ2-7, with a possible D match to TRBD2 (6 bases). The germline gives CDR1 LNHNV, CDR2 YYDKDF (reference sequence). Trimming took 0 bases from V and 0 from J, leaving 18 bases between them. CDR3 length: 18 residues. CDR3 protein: CATSRDSGKGLSSYEQYF. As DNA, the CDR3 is TGTGCCACCAGCAGAGATTCGGGCAAGGGACTGAGCTCCTACGAGCAGTACTTC.

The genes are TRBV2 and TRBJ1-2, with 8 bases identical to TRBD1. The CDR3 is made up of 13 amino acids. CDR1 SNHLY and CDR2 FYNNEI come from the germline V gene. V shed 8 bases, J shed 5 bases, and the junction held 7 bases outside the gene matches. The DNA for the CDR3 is TGTGCCAGCCGGACAGGGTCCTTTTATGGCTACACCTTC. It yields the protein CASRTGSFYGYTF. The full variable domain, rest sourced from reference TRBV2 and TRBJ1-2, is EPEVTQTPSHQVTQMGQEVILRCVPISNHLYFYWYRQILGQKVEFLVSFYNNEISEKSEIFDDQFSVERPDGSNFTLKIRSTKLEDSAMYFCASRTGSFYGYTFGSGTRLTVV.

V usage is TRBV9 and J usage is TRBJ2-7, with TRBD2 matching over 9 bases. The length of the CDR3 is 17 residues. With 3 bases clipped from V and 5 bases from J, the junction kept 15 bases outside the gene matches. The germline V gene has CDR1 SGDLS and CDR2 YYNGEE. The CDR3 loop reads CASSAAAGGPRSDEQYF. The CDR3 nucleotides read TGTGCCAGCAGCGCCGCCGCGGGAGGGCCTCGTTCTGACGAGCAGTACTTC. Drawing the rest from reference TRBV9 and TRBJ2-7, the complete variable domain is DSGVTQTPKHLITATGQRVTLRCSPRSGDLSVYWYQQSLDQGLQFLIQYYNGEERAKGNILERFSAQQFPDLHSELNLSSLELGDSALYFCASSAAAGGPRSDEQYFGPGTRLTVT.

The CDR3 DNA follows: TGTGCCAGCAGCTCCCCGACTAGCGATGAGCAGTTCTTC. As protein: CASSSPTSDEQFF. The chain has TRBV7-3 and TRBJ2-1; 8 bases agree with TRBD2. This CDR3 has 13 amino acids. Trimming cost V 4 bases and J 8 bases; bases outside gene matches: 4. Germline loops: CDR1 SGHTA, CDR2 FQGTGA.

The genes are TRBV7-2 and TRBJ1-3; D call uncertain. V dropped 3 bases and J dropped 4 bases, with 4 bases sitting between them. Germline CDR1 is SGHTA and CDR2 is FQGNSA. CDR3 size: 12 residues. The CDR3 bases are TGTGCCAGCAGCTTCCCCGGAAACACCATATATTTT. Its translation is CASSFPGNTIYF. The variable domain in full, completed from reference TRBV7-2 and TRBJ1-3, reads GAGVSQSPSNKVTEKGKDVELRCDPISGHTALYWYRQSLGQGLEFLIYFQGNSAPDKSGLPSDRFSAERTGGSVSTLTIQRTQQEDSAVYLCASSFPGNTIYFGEGSWLTVV.

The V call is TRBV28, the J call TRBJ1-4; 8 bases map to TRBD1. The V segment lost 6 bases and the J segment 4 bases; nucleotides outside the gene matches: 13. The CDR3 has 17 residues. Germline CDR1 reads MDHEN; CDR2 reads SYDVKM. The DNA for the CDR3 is TGTGCCAGCAGCCCACCGACGACAGGGGATCTTAATGAAAAACTGTTTTTT. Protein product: CASSPPTTGDLNEKLFF.

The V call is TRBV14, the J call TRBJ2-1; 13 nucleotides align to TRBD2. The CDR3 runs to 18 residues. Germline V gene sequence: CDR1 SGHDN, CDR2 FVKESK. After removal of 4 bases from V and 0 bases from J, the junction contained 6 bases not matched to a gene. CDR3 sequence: CASSRGLAGAPSYNEQFF. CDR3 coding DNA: TGTGCCAGCAGCCGAGGACTAGCGGGAGCTCCCTCCTACAATGAGCAGTTCTTC.

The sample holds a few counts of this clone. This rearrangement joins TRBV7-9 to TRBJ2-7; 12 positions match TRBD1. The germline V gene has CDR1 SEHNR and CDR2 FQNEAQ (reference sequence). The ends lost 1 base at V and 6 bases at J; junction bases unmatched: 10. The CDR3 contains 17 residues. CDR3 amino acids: CASSLGWGQGASGEQYF. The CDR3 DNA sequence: TGTGCCAGCAGCTTAGGCTGGGGACAGGGGGCATCGGGCGAGCAGTACTTC.

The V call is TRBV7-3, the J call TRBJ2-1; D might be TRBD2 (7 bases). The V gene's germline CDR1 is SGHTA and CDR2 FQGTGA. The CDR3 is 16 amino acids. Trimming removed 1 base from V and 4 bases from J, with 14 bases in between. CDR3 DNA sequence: TGTGCCAGCAGCTTAATGGGAGGGGGACTTTACAATGAGCAGTTCTTC. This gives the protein CASSLMGGGLYNEQFF. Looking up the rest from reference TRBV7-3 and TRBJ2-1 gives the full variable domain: GAGVSQTPSNKVTEKGKYVELRCDPISGHTALYWYRQSLGQGPEFLIYFQGTGAADDSGLPNDRFFAVRPEGSVSTLKIQRTERGDSAVYLCASSLMGGGLYNEQFFGPGTRLTVL.

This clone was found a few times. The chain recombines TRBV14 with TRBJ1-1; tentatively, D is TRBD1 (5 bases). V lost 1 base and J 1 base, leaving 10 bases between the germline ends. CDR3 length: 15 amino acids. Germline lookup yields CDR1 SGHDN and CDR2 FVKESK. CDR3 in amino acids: CASSQGRQGNTEAFF. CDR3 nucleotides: TGTGCCAGCAGCCAAGGGAGGCAGGGGAACACTGAAGCTTTCTTT.

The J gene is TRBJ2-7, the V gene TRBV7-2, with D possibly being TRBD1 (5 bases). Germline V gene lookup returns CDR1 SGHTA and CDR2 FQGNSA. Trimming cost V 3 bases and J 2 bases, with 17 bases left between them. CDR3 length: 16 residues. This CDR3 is CASSFLGRKPPYEQYF. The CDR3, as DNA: TGTGCCAGCAGCTTCCTGGGGCGAAAACCTCCCTACGAGCAGTACTTC.

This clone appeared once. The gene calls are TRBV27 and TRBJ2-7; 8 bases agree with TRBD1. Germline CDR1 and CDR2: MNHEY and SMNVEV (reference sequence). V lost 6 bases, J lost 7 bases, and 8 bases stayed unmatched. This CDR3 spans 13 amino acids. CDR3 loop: CASRNLQGGEQYF. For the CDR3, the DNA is TGTGCCAGCAGGAACTTACAGGGGGGTGAGCAGTACTTC.

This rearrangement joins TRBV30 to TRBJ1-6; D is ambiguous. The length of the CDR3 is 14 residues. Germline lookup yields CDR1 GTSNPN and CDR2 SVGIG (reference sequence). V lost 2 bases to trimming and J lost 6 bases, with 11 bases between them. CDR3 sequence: CAWSSTRINSPLHF. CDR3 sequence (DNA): TGTGCCTGGAGTTCGACAAGGATTAATTCACCCCTCCACTTT.

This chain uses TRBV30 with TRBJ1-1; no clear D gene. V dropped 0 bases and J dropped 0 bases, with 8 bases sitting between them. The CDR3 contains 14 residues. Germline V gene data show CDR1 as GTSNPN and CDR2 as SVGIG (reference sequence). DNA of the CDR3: TGTGCCTGGAGTGTTGGGCCCATGAACACTGAAGCTTTCTTT. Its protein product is CAWSVGPMNTEAFF.

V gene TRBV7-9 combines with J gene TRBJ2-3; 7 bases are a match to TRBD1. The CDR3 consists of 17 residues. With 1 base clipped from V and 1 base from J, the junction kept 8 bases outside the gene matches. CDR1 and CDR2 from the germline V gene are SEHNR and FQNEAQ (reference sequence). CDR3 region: CASSLVPTGTGTDTQYF. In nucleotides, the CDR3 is TGTGCCAGCAGCTTAGTTCCGACAGGGACGGGCACAGATACGCAGTATTTT.

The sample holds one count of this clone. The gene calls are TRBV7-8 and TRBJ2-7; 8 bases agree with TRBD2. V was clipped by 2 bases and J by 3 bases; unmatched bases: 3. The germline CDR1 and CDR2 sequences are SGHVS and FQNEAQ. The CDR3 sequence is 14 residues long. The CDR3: CASSLTSGGYEQYF. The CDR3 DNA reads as TGTGCCAGCAGCTTAACTAGCGGAGGCTACGAGCAGTACTTC.

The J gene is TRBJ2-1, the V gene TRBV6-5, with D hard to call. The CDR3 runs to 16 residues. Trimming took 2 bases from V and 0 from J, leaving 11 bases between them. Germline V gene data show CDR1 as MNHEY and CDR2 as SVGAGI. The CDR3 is CASSYNAESSYNEQFF. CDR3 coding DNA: TGTGCCAGCAGTTACAATGCGGAGAGCTCCTACAATGAGCAGTTCTTC.